One TCR beta chain is described in this entry. The target antigen is unknown. The CDR3 has 14 residues. V lost 4 bases to trimming and J lost 4 bases; unmatched junction nucleotides: 7. The germline V gene has CDR1 MNHNY and CDR2 SVGAGI (reference sequence). Sequenced by immunoSEQ multiplex PCR; TCRdb stores in-frame clones only, minus some. The sample yields approximately 200,000 clones, approximately 84% seen once. This entry comes from a study of cytomegalovirus exposure and HLA in healthy donors. Study-wide results and limits: Altogether, 164 TCR beta chains were recorded as cytomegalovirus-associated.

The chain employs TRBV6-6 and TRBJ2-7; 7 bases align to TRBD1. This clonotype originated in a man aged 18 to 29 in good health and CMV-seropositive. The source material was PBMCs. The CDR3 DNA follows: TGTGCCAGCAGTTCCCCGGGACAGAAATACGAGCAGTACTTC. Protein sequence: CASSSPGQKYEQYF.